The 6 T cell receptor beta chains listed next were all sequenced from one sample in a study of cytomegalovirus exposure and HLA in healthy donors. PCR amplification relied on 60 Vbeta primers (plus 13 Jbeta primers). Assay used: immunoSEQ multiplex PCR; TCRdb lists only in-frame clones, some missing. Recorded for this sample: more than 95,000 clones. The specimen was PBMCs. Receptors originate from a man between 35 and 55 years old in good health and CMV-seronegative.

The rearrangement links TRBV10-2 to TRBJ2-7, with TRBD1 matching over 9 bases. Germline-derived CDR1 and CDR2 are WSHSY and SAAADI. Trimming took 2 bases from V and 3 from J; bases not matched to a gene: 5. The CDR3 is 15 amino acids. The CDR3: CASSEVGTGYYEQYF. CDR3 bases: TGCGCCAGCAGTGAGGTCGGGACAGGGTACTACGAGCAGTACTTC.

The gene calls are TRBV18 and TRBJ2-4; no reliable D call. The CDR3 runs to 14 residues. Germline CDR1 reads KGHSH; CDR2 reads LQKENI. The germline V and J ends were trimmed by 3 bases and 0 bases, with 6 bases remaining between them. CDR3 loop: CASSPRLAKNIQYF. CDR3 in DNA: TGTGCCAGCTCACCGAGGTTAGCCAAAAACATTCAGTACTTC. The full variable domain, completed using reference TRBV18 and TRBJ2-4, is NAGVMQNPRHLVRRRGQEARLRCSPMKGHSHVYWYRQLPEEGLKFMVYLQKENIIDESGMPKERFSAEFPKEGPSILRIQQVVRGDSAAYFCASSPRLAKNIQYFGAGTRLSVL.

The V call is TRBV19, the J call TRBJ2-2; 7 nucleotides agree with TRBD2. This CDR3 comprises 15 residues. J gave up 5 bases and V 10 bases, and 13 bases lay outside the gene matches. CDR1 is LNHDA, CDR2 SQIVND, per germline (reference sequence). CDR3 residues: CATKVGGGPTGELFF. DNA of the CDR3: TGTGCCACTAAGGTGGGGGGAGGGCCGACCGGGGAGCTGTTTTTT.

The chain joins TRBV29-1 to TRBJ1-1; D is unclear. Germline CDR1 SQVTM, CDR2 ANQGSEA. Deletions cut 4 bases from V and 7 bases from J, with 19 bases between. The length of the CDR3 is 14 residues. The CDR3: CSVVSVGMGIEAFF. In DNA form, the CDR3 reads TGCAGCGTTGTTTCCGTCGGGATGGGGATTGAAGCTTTCTTT.

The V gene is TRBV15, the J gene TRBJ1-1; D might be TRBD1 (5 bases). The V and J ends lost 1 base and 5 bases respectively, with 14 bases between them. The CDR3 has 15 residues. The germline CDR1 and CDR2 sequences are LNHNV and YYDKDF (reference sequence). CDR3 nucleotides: TGTGCCACCAGCAGAGGCGGTGCCAAGGGGACTGAAGCTTTCTTT. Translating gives CATSRGGAKGTEAFF.

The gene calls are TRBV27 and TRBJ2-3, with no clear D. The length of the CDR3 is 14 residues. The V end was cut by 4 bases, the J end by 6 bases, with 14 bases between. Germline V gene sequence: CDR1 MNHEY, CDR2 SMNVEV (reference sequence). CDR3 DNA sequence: TGTGCCAGCAGTTCCTCGATTGTTGAGGATACGCAGTATTTT. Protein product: CASSSSIVEDTQYF.